This is a list of T cell receptor beta chains from one sample in a study of shared clonotypes between healthy human individuals. Some clones are missing from TCRdb's copy, which holds only in-frame ones; the method was immunoSEQ multiplex PCR. The table has fewer than 800,000 clones, 92% seen once; the top ten hold roughly 22%. Sequencing was done on a sample of naive CD8+ T cells sorted from blood. These TCRs come from a man aged 25-45 years in good health. Both conserved end residues are part of each CDR3. D genes are given only for firm matches. Not every row has a clone size; where given, it reads once, few, many or a size class.

D: .; size: .; J: TRBJ1-2; length: 13; V: TRBV6-1; CDR3: CASSKGTGDGYTF; DNA: TGTGCCAGCAGTAAGGGCACAGGTGATGGCTACACCTTC
D: TRBD1; size: .; J: TRBJ2-4; length: 15; V: TRBV9; CDR3: CASSVDGTGQNIQYF; DNA: TGTGCCAGCAGCGTAGACGGGACAGGTCAAAACATTCAGTACTTC
D: TRBD1; size: .; J: TRBJ2-7; length: 13; V: TRBV9; CDR3: CASSMTGLGEQYF; DNA: TGTGCCAGCAGCATGACAGGGTTGGGCGAGCAGTACTTC
D: TRBD2; size: .; J: TRBJ2-2; length: 19; V: TRBV4-2; CDR3: CASRGLAGEGIVGTGELFF; DNA: TGTGCCAGCAGGGGACTAGCGGGAGAAGGGATTGTTGGAACCGGGGAGCTGTTTTTT
D: .; size: .; J: TRBJ1-5; length: 17; V: TRBV19; CDR3: CASSIPQTEYSNQPQHF; DNA: TGTGCCAGTAGTATACCCCAGACAGAGTATAGCAATCAGCCCCAGCATTTT
D: .; size: .; J: TRBJ2-7; length: 15; V: TRBV7-9; CDR3: CASSSTGTVSYEQYF; DNA: TGTGCCAGCAGCTCTACAGGGACTGTCTCCTACGAGCAGTACTTC
D: TRBD1; size: .; J: TRBJ2-3; length: 17; V: TRBV5-1; CDR3: CASSGIDRGLESDTQYF; DNA: TGCGCCAGCAGCGGAATTGACAGGGGGCTAGAGTCAGATACGCAGTATTTT
D: TRBD1; size: .; J: TRBJ1-5; length: 16; V: TRBV4-1; CDR3: CASSQVSWTGVQPQHF; DNA: TGCGCCAGCAGCCAAGTTTCTTGGACAGGGGTACAGCCCCAGCATTTT
D: .; size: .; J: TRBJ1-1; length: 19; V: TRBV21-1; CDR3: CASSKRESGTGDEETEAFF; DNA: TGTGCCAGCAGCAAAAGGGAGTCCGGGACAGGGGATGAGGAGACTGAAGCTTTCTTT
D: .; size: .; J: TRBJ2-7; length: 15; V: TRBV5-1; CDR3: CASSLEPGGPYEQYF; DNA: TGCGCCAGCAGCTTGGAGCCAGGCGGGCCTTACGAGCAGTACTTC
D: .; size: .; J: TRBJ2-1; length: 13; V: TRBV7-9; CDR3: CASSLAIRGEQFF; DNA: TGTGCCAGCAGCTTAGCGATTCGAGGGGAGCAGTTCTTC
D: TRBD1; size: .; J: TRBJ2-7; length: 18; V: TRBV28; CDR3: CASSIILGQEYSSYEQYF; DNA: TGTGCCAGCAGCATAATTCTCGGACAGGAATACTCCTCCTACGAGCAGTACTTC
D: .; size: .; J: TRBJ2-6; length: 14; V: TRBV19; CDR3: CASSPQSRANVLTF; DNA: TGTGCCAGTAGTCCACAAAGTCGGGCCAACGTCCTGACTTTC
D: .; size: .; J: TRBJ2-7; length: 15; V: TRBV6-5; CDR3: CASIKQPGPSYEQYF; DNA: TGTGCCAGCATAAAACAACCAGGTCCCTCCTACGAGCAGTACTTC
D: .; size: .; J: TRBJ2-7; length: 14; V: TRBV28; CDR3: CASSLGVRMDEQYF; DNA: TGTGCCAGCAGTTTGGGGGTCCGGATGGACGAGCAGTACTTC
D: .; size: .; J: TRBJ1-4; length: 15; V: TRBV28; CDR3: CASSIHGATNEKLFF; DNA: TGTGCCAGCAGCATCCATGGGGCAACTAATGAAAAACTGTTTTTT
D: TRBD2; size: .; J: TRBJ2-3; length: 19; V: TRBV9; CDR3: CASSATGALGGRATDTQYF; DNA: TGTGCCAGCAGCGCCACAGGCGCCCTAGGCGGGAGGGCCACAGATACGCAGTATTTT
D: .; size: .; J: TRBJ2-1; length: 20; V: TRBV13; CDR3: CASSLNLDAGETVSINEQFF; DNA: TGTGCCAGCAGCTTAAATCTCGACGCAGGGGAAACGGTCTCAATCAATGAGCAGTTCTTC
D: .; size: .; J: TRBJ2-1; length: 14; V: TRBV19; CDR3: CASSIVGGYNEQFF; DNA: TGTGCCAGTAGTATAGTCGGCGGTTACAATGAGCAGTTCTTC
D: .; size: .; J: TRBJ2-1; length: 14; V: TRBV19; CDR3: CASSWQSSYNEQFF; DNA: TGTGCCAGTAGTTGGCAGAGCTCCTACAATGAGCAGTTCTTC
D: .; size: .; J: TRBJ2-2; length: 15; V: TRBV27; CDR3: CASSLMVRNTGELFF; DNA: TGTGCCAGCAGTTTAATGGTACGAAACACCGGGGAGCTGTTTTTT
D: TRBD2; size: .; J: TRBJ2-3; length: 16; V: TRBV29-1; CDR3: CSVEGRSSGSADTQYF; DNA: TGCAGCGTTGAAGGGAGATCTAGCGGGTCGGCAGATACGCAGTATTTT
D: .; size: once; J: TRBJ2-7; length: 11; V: TRBV20-1; CDR3: CSAREVAEQYF; DNA: TGCAGTGCTAGGGAGGTAGCCGAGCAGTACTTC
D: .; size: .; J: TRBJ2-1; length: 13; V: TRBV6-5; CDR3: CASSYSTTNEQFF; DNA: TGTGCCAGCAGTTACTCGACTACCAATGAGCAGTTCTTC
D: TRBD1; size: .; J: TRBJ2-1; length: 16; V: TRBV29-1; CDR3: CSVGGRTGSSYNEQFF; DNA: TGCAGCGTGGGCGGGCGGACAGGAAGCTCCTACAATGAGCAGTTCTTC